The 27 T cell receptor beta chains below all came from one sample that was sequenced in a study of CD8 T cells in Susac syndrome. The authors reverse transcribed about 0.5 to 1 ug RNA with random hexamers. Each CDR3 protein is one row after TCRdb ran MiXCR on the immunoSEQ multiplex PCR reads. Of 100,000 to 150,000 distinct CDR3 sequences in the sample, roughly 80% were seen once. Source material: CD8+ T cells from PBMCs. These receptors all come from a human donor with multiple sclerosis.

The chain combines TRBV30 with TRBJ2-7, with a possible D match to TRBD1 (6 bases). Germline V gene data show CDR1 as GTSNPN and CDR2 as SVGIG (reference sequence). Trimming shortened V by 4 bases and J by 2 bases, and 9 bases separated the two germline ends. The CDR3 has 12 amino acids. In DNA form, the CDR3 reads TGTGCCTGGATGGGGGACACCTACGAGCAGTACTTC. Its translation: CAWMGDTYEQYF.

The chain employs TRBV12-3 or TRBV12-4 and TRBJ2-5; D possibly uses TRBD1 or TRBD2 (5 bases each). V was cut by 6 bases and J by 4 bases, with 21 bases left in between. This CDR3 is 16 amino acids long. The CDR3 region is CASSDPERGRGETQYF. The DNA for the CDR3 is TGTGCCAGCAGCGACCCGGAGAGGGGTAGGGGAGAGACCCAGTACTTC.

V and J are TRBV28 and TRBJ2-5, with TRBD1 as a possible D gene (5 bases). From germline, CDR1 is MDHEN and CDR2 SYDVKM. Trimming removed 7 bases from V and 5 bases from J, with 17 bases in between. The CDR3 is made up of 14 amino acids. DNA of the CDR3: TGTGCCAGCACCGCGGACACACACAGGGAGACCCAGTACTTC. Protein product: CASTADTHRETQYF. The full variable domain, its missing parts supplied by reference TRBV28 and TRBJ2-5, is DVKVTQSSRYLVKRTGEKVFLECVQDMDHENMFWYRQDPGLGLRLIYFSYDVKMKEKGDIPEGYSVSREKKERFSLILESASTNQTSMYLCASTADTHRETQYFGPGTRLLVL.

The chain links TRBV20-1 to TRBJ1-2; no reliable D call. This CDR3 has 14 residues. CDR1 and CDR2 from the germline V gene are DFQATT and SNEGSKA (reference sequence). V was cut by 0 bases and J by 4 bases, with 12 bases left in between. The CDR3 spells CSARDQGHGYGYTF. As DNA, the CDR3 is TGCAGTGCTAGAGATCAAGGGCATGGCTATGGCTACACCTTC.

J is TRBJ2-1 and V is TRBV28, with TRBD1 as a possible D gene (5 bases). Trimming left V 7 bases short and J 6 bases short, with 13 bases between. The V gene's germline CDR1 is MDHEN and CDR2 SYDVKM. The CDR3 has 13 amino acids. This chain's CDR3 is CASTRGESNEQFF. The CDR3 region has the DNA TGTGCCAGCACTAGGGGCGAGAGCAATGAGCAGTTCTTC. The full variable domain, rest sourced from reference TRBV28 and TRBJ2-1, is DVKVTQSSRYLVKRTGEKVFLECVQDMDHENMFWYRQDPGLGLRLIYFSYDVKMKEKGDIPEGYSVSREKKERFSLILESASTNQTSMYLCASTRGESNEQFFGPGTRLTVL.

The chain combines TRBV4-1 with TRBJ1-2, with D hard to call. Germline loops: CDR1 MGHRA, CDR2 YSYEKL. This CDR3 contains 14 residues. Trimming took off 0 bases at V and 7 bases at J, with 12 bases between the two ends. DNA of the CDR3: TGCGCCAGCAGCCAAGATCTGAGGGTTCCTGGCTACACCTTC. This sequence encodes CASSQDLRVPGYTF.

This chain's CDR3 is CASSLSSRNEQFF. CDR3 in DNA: TGCGCCAGCAGCCTTTCGAGTAGGAATGAGCAGTTCTTC. The chain carries TRBV4-1 and TRBJ2-1; D unresolved. Trimming removed 4 bases at V and 7 bases at J, with 11 bases between. Germline CDR1 is MGHRA and CDR2 is YSYEKL. The length of the CDR3 is 13 residues.

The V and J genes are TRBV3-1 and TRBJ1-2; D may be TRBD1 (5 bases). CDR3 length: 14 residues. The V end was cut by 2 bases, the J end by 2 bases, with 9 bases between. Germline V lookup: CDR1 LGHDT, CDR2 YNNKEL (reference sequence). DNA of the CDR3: TGTGCCAGCAGCCAAACAGGAACGAACTATGGCTACACCTTC. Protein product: CASSQTGTNYGYTF. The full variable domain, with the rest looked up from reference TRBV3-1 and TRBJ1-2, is DTAVSQTPKYLVTQMGNDKSIKCEQNLGHDTMYWYKQDSKKFLKIMFSYNNKELIINETVPNRFSPKSPDKAHLNLHINSLELGDSAVYFCASSQTGTNYGYTFGSGTRLTVV.

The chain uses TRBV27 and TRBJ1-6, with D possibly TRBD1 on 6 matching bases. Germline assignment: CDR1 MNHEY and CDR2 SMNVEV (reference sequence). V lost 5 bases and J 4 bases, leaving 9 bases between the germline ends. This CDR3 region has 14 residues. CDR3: CASSPRGYNSPLHF. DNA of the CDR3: TGTGCCAGCAGTCCCAGGGGTTATAATTCACCCCTCCACTTT.

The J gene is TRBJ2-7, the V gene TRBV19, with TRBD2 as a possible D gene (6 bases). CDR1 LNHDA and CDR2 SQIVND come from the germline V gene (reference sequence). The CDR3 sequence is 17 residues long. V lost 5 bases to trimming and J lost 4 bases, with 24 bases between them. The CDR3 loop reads CASSGSAQPSALYEQYF. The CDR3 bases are TGTGCCAGTAGTGGTTCAGCCCAACCTAGCGCCTTATACGAGCAGTACTTC.

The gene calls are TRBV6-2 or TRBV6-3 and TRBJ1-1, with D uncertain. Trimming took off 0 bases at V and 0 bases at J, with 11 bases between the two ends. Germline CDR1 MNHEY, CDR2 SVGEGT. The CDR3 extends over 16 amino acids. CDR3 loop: CASSYSRRIMNTEAFF. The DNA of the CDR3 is TGTGCCAGCAGTTACTCTAGGAGGATAATGAACACTGAAGCTTTCTTT.

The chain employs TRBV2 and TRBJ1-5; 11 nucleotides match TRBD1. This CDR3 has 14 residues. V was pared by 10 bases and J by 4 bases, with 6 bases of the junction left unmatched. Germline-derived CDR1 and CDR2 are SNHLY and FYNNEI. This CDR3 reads CATGGQGGNQPQHF. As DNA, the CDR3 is TGTGCCACTGGGGGACAGGGGGGAAATCAGCCCCAGCATTTT.

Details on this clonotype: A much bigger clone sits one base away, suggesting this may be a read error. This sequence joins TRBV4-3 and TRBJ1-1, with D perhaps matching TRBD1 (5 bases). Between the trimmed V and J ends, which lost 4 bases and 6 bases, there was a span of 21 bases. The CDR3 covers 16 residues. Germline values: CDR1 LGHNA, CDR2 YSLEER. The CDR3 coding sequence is TGCGCCAGCAGCCTAGAGAATAGGTTGGTGGGGGCTGAAGCTTTCTTT. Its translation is CASSLENRLVGAEAFF.

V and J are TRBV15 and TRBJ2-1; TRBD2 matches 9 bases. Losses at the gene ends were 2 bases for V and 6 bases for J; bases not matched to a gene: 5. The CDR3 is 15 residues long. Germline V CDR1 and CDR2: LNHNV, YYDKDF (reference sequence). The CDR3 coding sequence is TGTGCCACCAGCAGACAGGGACTAGCAGGCAATGAGCAGTTCTTC. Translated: CATSRQGLAGNEQFF.

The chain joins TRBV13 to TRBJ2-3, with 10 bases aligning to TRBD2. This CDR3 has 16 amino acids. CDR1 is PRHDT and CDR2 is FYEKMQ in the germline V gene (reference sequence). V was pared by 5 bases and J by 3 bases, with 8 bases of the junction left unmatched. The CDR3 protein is CASSPPSGRGTDTQYF. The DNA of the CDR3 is TGTGCCAGCAGCCCCCCGAGCGGGAGGGGGACAGATACGCAGTATTTT. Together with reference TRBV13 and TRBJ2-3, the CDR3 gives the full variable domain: AAGVIQSPRHLIKEKRETATLKCYPIPRHDTVYWYQQGPGQDPQFLISFYEKMQSDKGSIPDRFSAQQFSDYHSELNMSSLELGDSALYFCASSPPSGRGTDTQYFGPGTRLTVL.

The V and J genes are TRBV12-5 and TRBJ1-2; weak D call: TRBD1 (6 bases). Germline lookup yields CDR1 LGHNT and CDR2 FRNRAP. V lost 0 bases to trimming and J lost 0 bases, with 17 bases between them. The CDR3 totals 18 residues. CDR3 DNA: TGTGCTAGTGGTTTGGTACCAGGGTCGGGGGCCCCTAACTATGGCTACACCTTC. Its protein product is CASGLVPGSGAPNYGYTF. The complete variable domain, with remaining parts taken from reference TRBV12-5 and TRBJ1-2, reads DARVTQTPRHKVTEMGQEVTMRCQPILGHNTVFWYRQTMMQGLELLAYFRNRAPLDDSGMPKDRFSAEMPDATLATLKIQPSEPRDSAVYFCASGLVPGSGAPNYGYTFGSGTRLTVV.

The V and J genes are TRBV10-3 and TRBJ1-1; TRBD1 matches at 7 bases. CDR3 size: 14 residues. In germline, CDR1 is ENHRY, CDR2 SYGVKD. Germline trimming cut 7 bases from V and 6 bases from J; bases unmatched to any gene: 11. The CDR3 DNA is TGTGCCATCATGGCCGGGACAGTTCTAGCTGAAGCTTTCTTT. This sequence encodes CAIMAGTVLAEAFF.

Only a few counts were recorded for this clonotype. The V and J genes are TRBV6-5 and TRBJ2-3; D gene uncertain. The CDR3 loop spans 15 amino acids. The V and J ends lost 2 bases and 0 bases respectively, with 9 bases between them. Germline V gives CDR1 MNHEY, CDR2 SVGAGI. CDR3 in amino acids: CASSYLSSSTDTQYF. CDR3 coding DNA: TGTGCCAGCAGTTACCTTTCAAGTAGCACAGATACGCAGTATTTT.

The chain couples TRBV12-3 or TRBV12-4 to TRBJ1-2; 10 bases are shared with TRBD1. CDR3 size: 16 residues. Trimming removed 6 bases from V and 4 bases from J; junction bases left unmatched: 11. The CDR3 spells CASSPSNRQGAYGYTF. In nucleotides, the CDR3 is TGTGCCAGCAGCCCGAGCAACCGACAGGGGGCCTATGGCTACACCTTC.

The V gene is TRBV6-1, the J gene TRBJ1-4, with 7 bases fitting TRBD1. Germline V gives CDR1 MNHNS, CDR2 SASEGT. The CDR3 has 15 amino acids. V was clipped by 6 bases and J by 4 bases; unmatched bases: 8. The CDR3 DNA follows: TGTGCCAGCAGCCACAGGGGTGTCGGTAATGAAAAACTGTTTTTT. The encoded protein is CASSHRGVGNEKLFF.

CDR3 residues: CASSPDGTGPYEQYV. The CDR3 nucleotides are TGTGCCAGCAGCCCAGATGGGACAGGGCCCTACGAGCAGTACGTC. The chain is built from TRBV5-5 and TRBJ2-7; 9 bases align to TRBD1. CDR3 size: 15 residues. With 4 bases clipped from V and 2 bases from J, the junction kept 7 bases outside the gene matches. Germline V gene lookup returns CDR1 SGHKS and CDR2 YYEKEE (reference sequence).

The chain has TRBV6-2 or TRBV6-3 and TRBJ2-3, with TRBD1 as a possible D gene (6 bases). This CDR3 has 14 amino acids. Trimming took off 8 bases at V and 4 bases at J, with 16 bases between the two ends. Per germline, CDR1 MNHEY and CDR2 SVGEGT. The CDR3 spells CASSDSGVADTQYF. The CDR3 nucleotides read TGTGCCAGCTCAGACTCAGGGGTGGCAGATACGCAGTATTTT.

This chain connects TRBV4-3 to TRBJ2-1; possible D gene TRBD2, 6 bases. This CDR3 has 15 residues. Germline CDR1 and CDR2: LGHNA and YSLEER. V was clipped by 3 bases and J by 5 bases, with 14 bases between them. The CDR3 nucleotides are TGCGCCAGCAGCCATAGCGGAGCTCCGAACAATGAGCAGTTCTTC. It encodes CASSHSGAPNNEQFF.

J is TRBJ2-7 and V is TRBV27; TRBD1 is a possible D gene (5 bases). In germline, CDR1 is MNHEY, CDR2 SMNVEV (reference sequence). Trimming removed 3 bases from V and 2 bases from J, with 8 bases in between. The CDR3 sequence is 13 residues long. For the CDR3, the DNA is TGTGCCAGCAGTTTGAGACAGCCCTACGAGCAGTACTTC. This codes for CASSLRQPYEQYF.

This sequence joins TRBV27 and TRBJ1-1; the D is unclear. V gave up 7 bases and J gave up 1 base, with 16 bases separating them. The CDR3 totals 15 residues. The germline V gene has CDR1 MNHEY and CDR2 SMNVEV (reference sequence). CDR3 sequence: CASKGSGWSNTEAFF. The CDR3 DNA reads TGTGCCAGCAAGGGATCGGGGTGGTCGAACACTGAAGCTTTCTTT.

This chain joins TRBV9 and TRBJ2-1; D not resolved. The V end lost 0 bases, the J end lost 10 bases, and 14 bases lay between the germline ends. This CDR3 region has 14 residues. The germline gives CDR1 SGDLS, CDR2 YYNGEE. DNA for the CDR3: TGTGCCAGCAGCGTAGTTGGCGGCAGCGAAGAGCAGTTCTTC. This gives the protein CASSVVGGSEEQFF.

The CDR3 protein is CASSIVARTEAFF. CDR3 DNA sequence: TGTGCCAGTAGTATAGTGGCTAGGACTGAAGCTTTCTTT. J is TRBJ1-1 and V is TRBV19; the D is unclear. The CDR3 consists of 13 residues. The ends were cut back, 1 base at V and 5 bases at J, with 8 bases in the middle. Germline V gives CDR1 LNHDA, CDR2 SQIVND (reference sequence). The full variable domain, completed using reference TRBV19 and TRBJ1-1, is DGGITQSPKYLFRKEGQNVTLSCEQNLNHDAMYWYRQDPGQGLRLIYYSQIVNDFQKGDIAEGYSVSREKKESFPLTVTSAQKNPTAFYLCASSIVARTEAFFGQGTRLTVV.